This entry concerns a single TCR beta chain. This could be a read error, since a much larger clone is one nucleotide away. V gave up 1 base and J gave up 2 bases, with 9 bases separating them. CDR1 SGHVS and CDR2 FQNEAQ come from the germline V gene. This CDR3 region has 14 residues. TCRdb's copy holds only in-frame clones and misses some; the assay was immunoSEQ multiplex PCR. The sample records 150,000 to 250,000 clones, 70% to 80% being singletons. These data originate in a study of blood T cell repertoires in COVID-19. Followed over time, Seattle patients had been enrolled while infection was active.

This chain links TRBV7-8 with TRBJ2-7, with a possible D match to TRBD1 (6 bases). The source of this sequence is a woman aged 40 to 49 with COVID-19, enrolled during active disease. The sample taken for sequencing was peripheral blood. In DNA, the CDR3 is TGTGCCAGCAGCTTAGTCGGACAGACCTACGAGCAGTACTTC. This gives the protein CASSLVGQTYEQYF. The variable domain in full, with the rest retrieved from reference TRBV7-8 and TRBJ2-7, is GAGVSQSPRYKVAKRGQDVALRCDPISGHVSLFWYQQALGQGPEFLTYFQNEAQLDKSGLPSDRFFAERPEGSVSTLKIQRTQQEDSAVYLCASSLVGQTYEQYFGPGTRLTVT.